This paragraph covers one T cell receptor (beta chain) sequence. The sample belongs to a study of T cells in Graves' hyperthyroidism and ophthalmopathy. Germline loops: CDR1 SGHTA, CDR2 FQGTGA. This CDR3 is 19 amino acids long. Trimming took 5 bases from V and 4 from J; bases not matched to a gene: 12. Amplification of TCR beta CDR3 regions used RNA as the template. The HTBI primer set was used in a first-round RT-PCR of the TCR CDR3. Each CDR3 protein is one row after TCRdb ran MiXCR on the multiplex PCR reads. The data contain 250,000 or so distinct CDR3 sequences, 12% to 15% of them seen just once; the ten biggest clones take up 30% to 35%. Newly diagnosed hyperthyroidism, duration under 2 months, in patients aged 18 to 65.

The specimen sequenced was blood. V usage is TRBV7-3 and J usage is TRBJ2-1, with 15 bases aligning to TRBD2. This sequence was found in a woman aged 45-59 years with Graves' hyperthyroidism that later progressed to Graves' ophthalmopathy. The CDR3 DNA follows: TGTGCCAGCAGCGCCTTTGGACTAGCGGGAGGGCCTGGATACAATGAGCAGTTCTTC. Residues: CASSAFGLAGGPGYNEQFF. The entire variable domain, with the rest obtained from reference TRBV7-3 and TRBJ2-1, is as follows: GAGVSQTPSNKVTEKGKYVELRCDPISGHTALYWYRQSLGQGPEFLIYFQGTGAADDSGLPNDRFFAVRPEGSVSTLKIQRTERGDSAVYLCASSAFGLAGGPGYNEQFFGPGTRLTVL.